This T cell receptor beta chain emerged from a study of T cell repertoires in cytomegalovirus infection. Overall study: Both a matching HLA type and CMV infection were indicated by public TCR beta signatures.

Germline-derived CDR1 and CDR2 are SEHNR and FQNEAQ (reference sequence). The CDR3 contains 14 residues. Trimming pared 4 bases from V and 1 base from J, leaving 10 bases between. TCRdb passed the reads through MiXCR, listing each CDR3 protein once. Of 740,000 or so distinct CDR3 sequences listed, less than 40% are singletons. This clonotype was observed at least ten times. Its antigen is as yet unknown. Overall study results and limits: There were carriers of CMV plus the relevant HLA, and cumulative public TCR beta family frequency identified them. Ex vivo, HLA-C-restricted CMV-specific TCR beta clonotypes prevailed over the rest of the response.

The chain employs TRBV7-9 and TRBJ2-5; D gene unclear. This receptor was identified in a human donor in good health (CMV status not recorded). Some clones in this sample may be carry-over from other donors' samples. Sequencing input: PBMCs. The CDR3 DNA reads TGTGCCAGCAGCTCTCTAGAGACCCAAGAGACCCAGTACTTC. Its protein product is CASSSLETQETQYF.